The source of this T cell receptor beta chain is a study of T cells after yellow fever vaccination. TCRdb redid the calling of the 5' RACE reads with MiXCR, one entry per CDR3 protein. Of over 65,000 distinct CDR3 sequences listed, about 14% are singletons. This clonotype has a handful of counts. Study outcomes and limitations: Post-booster samples contained most primary-vaccination clones (just under 98% CD4, roughly 88% CD8).

The V and J ends lost 1 base and 2 bases respectively, with 12 bases between them. CDR1 and CDR2 from the germline V gene are SGHDN and FVKESK. The CDR3 is 15 amino acids. The rearrangement joins TRBV14 to TRBJ2-7; a possible D gene is TRBD2 (5 bases). This specimen was CD8+ T cells not binding an NS4B(214-222) dextramer, sorted from PBMCs, taken roughly 20 days after the first yellow fever vaccination. The receptor was derived from a young man who received the YFV17D yellow fever vaccine. CDR3 nucleotides: TGTGCCAGCAGCCAAGCTGGACGGACTCCCTACGAGCAGTACGTC. Its protein product is CASSQAGRTPYEQYV.